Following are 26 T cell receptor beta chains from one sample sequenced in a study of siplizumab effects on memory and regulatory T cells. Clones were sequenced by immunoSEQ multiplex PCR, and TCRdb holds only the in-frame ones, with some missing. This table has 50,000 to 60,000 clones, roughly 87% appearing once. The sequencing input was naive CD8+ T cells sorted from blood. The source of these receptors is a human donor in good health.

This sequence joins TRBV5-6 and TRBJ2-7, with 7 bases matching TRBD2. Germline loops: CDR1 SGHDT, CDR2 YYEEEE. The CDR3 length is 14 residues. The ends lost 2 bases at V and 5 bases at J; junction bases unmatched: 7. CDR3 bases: TGTGCCAGCAGCTTTGGGACTACGTTCGACGAGCAGTACTTC. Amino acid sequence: CASSFGTTFDEQYF. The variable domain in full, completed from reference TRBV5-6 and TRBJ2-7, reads DAGVTQSPTHLIKTRGQQVTLRCSPKSGHDTVSWYQQALGQGPQFIFQYYEEEERQRGNFPDRFSGHQFPNYSSELNVNALLLGDSALYLCASSFGTTFDEQYFGPGTRLTVT.

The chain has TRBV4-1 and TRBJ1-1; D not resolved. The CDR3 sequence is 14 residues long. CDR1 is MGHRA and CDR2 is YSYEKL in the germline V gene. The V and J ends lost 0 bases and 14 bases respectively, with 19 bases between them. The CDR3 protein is CASSQDTAGWIRFF. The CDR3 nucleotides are TGCGCCAGCAGCCAAGATACCGCCGGTTGGATACGATTCTTT.

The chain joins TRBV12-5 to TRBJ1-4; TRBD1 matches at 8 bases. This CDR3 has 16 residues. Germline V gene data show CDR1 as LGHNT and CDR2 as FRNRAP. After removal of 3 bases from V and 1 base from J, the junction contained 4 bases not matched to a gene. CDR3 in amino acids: CASGFATGETNEKLFF. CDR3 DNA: TGTGCTAGTGGTTTTGCGACAGGGGAAACTAATGAAAAACTGTTTTTT.

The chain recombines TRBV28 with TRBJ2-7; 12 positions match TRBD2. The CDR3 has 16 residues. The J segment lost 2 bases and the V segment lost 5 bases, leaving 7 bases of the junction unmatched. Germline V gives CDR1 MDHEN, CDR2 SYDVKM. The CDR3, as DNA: TGTGCCAGCAGTATTGGACTAGCGGGAACTGCCTACGAGCAGTACTTC. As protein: CASSIGLAGTAYEQYF.

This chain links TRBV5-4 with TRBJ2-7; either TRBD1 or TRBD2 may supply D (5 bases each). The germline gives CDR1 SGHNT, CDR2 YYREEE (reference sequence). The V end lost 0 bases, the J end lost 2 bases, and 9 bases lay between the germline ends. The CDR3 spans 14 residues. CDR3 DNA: TGTGCCAGCAGCTTGGGGGACGGGACCTACGAGCAGTACTTC. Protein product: CASSLGDGTYEQYF.

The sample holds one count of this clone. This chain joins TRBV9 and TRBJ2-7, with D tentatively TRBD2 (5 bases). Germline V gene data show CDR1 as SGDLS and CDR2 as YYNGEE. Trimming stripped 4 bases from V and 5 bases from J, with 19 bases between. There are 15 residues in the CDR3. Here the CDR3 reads CASSPEGEAVDEQYF. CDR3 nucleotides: TGTGCCAGCAGCCCAGAGGGCGAGGCGGTGGACGAGCAGTACTTC.

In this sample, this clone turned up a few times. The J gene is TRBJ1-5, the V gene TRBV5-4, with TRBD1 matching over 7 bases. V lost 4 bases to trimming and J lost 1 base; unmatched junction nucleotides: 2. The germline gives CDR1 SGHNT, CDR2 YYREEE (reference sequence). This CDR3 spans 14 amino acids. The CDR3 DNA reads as TGTGCCAGCAGCGTGGGACAGAGCAATCAGCCCCAGCATTTT. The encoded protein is CASSVGQSNQPQHF.

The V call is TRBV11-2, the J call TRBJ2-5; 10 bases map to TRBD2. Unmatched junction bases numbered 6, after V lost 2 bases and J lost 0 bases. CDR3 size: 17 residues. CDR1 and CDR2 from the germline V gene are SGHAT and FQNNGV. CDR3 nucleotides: TGTGCCAGCAGCTTATTTGGTAGCGGGGGGTACCAAGAGACCCAGTACTTC. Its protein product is CASSLFGSGGYQETQYF.

This CDR3 is CASSWGGANYGYTF. The CDR3 DNA is TGTGCCAGCAGCTGGGGTGGGGCGAACTATGGCTACACCTTC. The chain uses TRBV5-4 and TRBJ1-2, with D maybe TRBD1 (5 bases). CDR1 and CDR2 (germline): SGHNT, YYREEE (reference sequence). The CDR3 consists of 14 residues. V was cut by 3 bases and J by 2 bases, with 11 bases left in between.

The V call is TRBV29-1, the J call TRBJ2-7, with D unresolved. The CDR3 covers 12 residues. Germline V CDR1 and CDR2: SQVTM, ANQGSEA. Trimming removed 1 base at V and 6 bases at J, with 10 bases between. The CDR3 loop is CSVEVAPSEQYF. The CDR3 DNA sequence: TGCAGCGTTGAAGTTGCCCCTTCCGAGCAGTACTTC.

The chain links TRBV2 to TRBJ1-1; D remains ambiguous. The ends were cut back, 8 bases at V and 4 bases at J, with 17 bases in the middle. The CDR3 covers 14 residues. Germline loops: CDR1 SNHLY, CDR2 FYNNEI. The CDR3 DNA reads TGTGCCAGCGAGTATACGGAGGGTAGCACTGAAGCTTTCTTT. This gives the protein CASEYTEGSTEAFF. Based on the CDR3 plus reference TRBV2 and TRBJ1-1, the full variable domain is EPEVTQTPSHQVTQMGQEVILRCVPISNHLYFYWYRQILGQKVEFLVSFYNNEISEKSEIFDDQFSVERPDGSNFTLKIRSTKLEDSAMYFCASEYTEGSTEAFFGQGTRLTVV.

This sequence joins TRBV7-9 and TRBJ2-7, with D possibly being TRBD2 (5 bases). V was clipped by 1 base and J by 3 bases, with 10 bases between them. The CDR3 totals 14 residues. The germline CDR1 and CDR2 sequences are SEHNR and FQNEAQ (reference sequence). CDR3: CASSLVRVGYEQYF. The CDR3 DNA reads TGTGCCAGCAGCTTAGTGCGGGTCGGCTACGAGCAGTACTTC.

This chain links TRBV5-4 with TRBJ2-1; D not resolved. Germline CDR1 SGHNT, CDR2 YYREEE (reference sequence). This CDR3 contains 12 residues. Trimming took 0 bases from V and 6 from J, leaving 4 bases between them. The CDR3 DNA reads TGTGCCAGCAGCTTGGTTAGCAATGAGCAGTTCTTC. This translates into CASSLVSNEQFF. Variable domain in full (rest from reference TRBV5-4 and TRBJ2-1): ETGVTQSPTHLIKTRGQQVTLRCSSQSGHNTVSWYQQALGQGPQFIFQYYREEENGRGNFPPRFSGLQFPNYSSELNVNALELDDSALYLCASSLVSNEQFFGPGTRLTVL.

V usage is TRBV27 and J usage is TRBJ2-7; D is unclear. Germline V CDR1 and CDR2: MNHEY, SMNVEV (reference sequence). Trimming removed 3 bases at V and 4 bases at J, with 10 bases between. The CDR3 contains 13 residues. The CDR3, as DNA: TGTGCCAGCAGTTTTGGTATGAGTTACGAGCAGTACTTC. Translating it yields CASSFGMSYEQYF.

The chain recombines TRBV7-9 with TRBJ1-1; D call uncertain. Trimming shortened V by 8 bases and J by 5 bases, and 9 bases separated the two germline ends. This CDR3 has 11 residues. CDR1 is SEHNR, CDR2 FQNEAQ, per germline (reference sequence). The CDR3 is CASYLGTEAFF. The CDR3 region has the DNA TGTGCCAGCTACCTCGGTACTGAAGCTTTCTTT.

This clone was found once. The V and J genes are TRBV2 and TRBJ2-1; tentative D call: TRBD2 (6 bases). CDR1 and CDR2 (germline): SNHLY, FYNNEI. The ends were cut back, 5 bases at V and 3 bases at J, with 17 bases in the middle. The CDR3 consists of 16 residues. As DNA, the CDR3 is TGTGCCAGCAGTATCCCCAGGGAGGCTAGCTACAATGAGCAGTTCTTC. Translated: CASSIPREASYNEQFF.

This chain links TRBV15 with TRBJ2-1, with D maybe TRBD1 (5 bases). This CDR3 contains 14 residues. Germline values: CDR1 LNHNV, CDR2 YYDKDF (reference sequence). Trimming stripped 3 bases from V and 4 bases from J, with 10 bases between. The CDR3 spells CATSSKTEYNEQFF. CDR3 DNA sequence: TGTGCCACCAGCAGCAAGACAGAATACAATGAGCAGTTCTTC.

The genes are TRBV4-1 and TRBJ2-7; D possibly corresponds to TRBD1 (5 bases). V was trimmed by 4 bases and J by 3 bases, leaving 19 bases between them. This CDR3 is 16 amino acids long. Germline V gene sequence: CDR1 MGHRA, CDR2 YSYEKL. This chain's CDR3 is CASSRRDFAGNYEQYF. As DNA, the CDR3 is TGCGCCAGCAGCCGTAGGGATTTTGCAGGGAACTACGAGCAGTACTTC.

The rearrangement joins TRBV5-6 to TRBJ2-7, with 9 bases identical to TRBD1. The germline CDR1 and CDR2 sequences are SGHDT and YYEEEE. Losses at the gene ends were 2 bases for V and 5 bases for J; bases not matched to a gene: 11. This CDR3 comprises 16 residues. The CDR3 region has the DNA TGTGCCAGCAGCTTTGGGACAGGGAAAAAGAGGAACGAGCAGTACTTC. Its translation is CASSFGTGKKRNEQYF.

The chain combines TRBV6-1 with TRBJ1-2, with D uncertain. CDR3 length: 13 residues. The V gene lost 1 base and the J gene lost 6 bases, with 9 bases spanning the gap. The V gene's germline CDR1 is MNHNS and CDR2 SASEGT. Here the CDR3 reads CASSEVKRNGYTF. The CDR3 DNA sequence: TGTGCCAGCAGTGAAGTAAAGAGGAATGGCTACACCTTC.

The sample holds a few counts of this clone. CDR3 sequence reads: CASSSGSSGGQPQHF. CDR3 DNA: TGTGCCAGCAGCTCGGGGTCATCGGGGGGTCAGCCCCAGCATTTT. The rearrangement uses TRBV7-9 and TRBJ1-5; D is possibly TRBD1 (5 bases). The germline V and J ends were trimmed by 4 bases and 6 bases, with 16 bases remaining between them. The CDR3 contains 15 residues. From germline, CDR1 is SEHNR and CDR2 FQNEAQ (reference sequence). Supplemented by reference TRBV7-9 and TRBJ1-5, the full variable domain reads DTGVSQNPRHKITKRGQNVTFRCDPISEHNRLYWYRQTLGQGPEFLTYFQNEAQLEKSRLLSDRFSAERPKGSFSTLEIQRTEQGDSAMYLCASSSGSSGGQPQHFGDGTRLSIL.

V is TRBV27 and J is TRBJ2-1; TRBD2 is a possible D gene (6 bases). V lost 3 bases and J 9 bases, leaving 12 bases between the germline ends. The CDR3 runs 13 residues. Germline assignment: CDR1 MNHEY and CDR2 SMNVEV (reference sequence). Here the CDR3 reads CASSFGGVTEQFF. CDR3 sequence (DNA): TGTGCCAGCAGTTTCGGAGGGGTCACTGAGCAGTTCTTC.

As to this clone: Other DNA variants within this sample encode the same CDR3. The CDR3 nucleotides are TGTGCCAGCAGCCTAGGGCCCAACTACGAGCAGTACTTC. Protein product: CASSLGPNYEQYF. The rearrangement links TRBV27 to TRBJ2-7; D gene unclear. Germline V gives CDR1 MNHEY, CDR2 SMNVEV (reference sequence). The CDR3 loop spans 13 amino acids. Trimming took 6 bases from V and 3 from J, leaving 12 bases between them.

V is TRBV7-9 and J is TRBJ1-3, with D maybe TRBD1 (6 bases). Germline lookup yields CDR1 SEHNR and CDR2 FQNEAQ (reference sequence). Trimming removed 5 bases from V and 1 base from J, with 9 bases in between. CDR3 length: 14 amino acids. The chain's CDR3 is CASSRTDSGNTIYF. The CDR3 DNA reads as TGTGCCAGCAGCCGGACAGATTCTGGAAACACCATATATTTT.

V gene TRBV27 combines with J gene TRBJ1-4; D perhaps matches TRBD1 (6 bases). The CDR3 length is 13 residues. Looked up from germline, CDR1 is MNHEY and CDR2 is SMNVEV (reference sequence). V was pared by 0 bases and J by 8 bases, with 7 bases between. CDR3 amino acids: CASSLSQGEKLFF. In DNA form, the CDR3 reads TGTGCCAGCAGTTTATCTCAGGGGGAAAAACTGTTTTTT.

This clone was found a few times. Here the CDR3 reads CASSGGSYEQYF. DNA of the CDR3: TGCGCCAGCAGTGGGGGTTCCTACGAGCAGTACTTC. V is TRBV10-1 and J is TRBJ2-7; D is unresolved. This CDR3 spans 12 amino acids. Germline values: CDR1 WNHNN, CDR2 SYGVQD (reference sequence). V was shortened by 4 bases and J by 1 base, with 5 bases between the two germline ends.